A selection of T cell receptor beta chains follows, all from one sample in a study of OX40 agonist ivuxolimab in advanced cancers. Sequencing used immunoSEQ multiplex PCR; TCRdb keeps in-frame clones, though not all of them. This sample carries about 82,000 clones, 91% of them seen once, and the ten largest clones take 2% to 2.5%. The sequencing used CD4+ or CD8+ T cells sorted from blood, collected in a trial of the OX40 agonist ivuxolimab. All receptors derive from an adult with an advanced solid tumor such as melanoma, head and neck, liver or kidney cancer. CDR3s include the opening cysteine and the closing phenylalanine or tryptophan. The D gene is left open where the match is weak. Clone size is stated in some rows and not others, as once, few, many or a class when expanded.

>TRBJ1-3|TRBV28|14|.|.
TGTGCCAGCAGGAAACAGGGCGGAGGAAACACCATATATTTT
CASRKQGGGNTIYF
>TRBJ2-2|TRBV7-2|13|.|.
TGTGCCAGCAGCCGTTCGAACACCGGGGAGCTGTTTTTT
CASSRSNTGELFF
>TRBJ1-2|TRBV5-5|13|.|.
TGTGCCAGCAGCTTGGACACCGTCTATGGCTACACCTTC
CASSLDTVYGYTF
>TRBJ2-4|TRBV6-6|13|.|.
TGTGCCAGCAGACTAGTGGGGAGAAACATTCAGTACTTC
CASRLVGRNIQYF
>TRBJ2-1|TRBV7-2|15|.|TRBD1
TGTGCCAGCAGCACCGGGACAGGGGGAGGCAATGAGCAGTTCTTC
CASSTGTGGGNEQFF
>TRBJ2-6|TRBV2|15|.|.
TGTGCCAGCAGCGGTGACAGGACTGGGGCCAACGTCCTGACTTTC
CASSGDRTGANVLTF
>TRBJ2-1|TRBV2|17|.|TRBD2
TGTGCCAGCAGCGAAACCGGGACTAGCAGCTCCTACAATGAGCAGTTCTTC
CASSETGTSSSYNEQFF
>TRBJ1-1|TRBV19|13|.|.
TGTGCCAGTAGTGCGCGACAAACCACTGAAGCTTTCTTT
CASSARQTTEAFF
>TRBJ2-7|TRBV5-5|16|.|TRBD2
TGTGCCAGCAGCTTGAAAGCGGGAGGGCCTTGGTACGAGCAGTACTTC
CASSLKAGGPWYEQYF
>TRBJ1-2|TRBV21-1|12|.|.
TGTGCCAGCAGCCGTGACAGAGGTGGCTACACCTTC
CASSRDRGGYTF
>TRBJ2-5|TRBV6-5|14|.|TRBD1
TGTGCCAGCAGTTGGGACAGGCTATATGAGACCCAGTACTTC
CASSWDRLYETQYF
>TRBJ2-7|TRBV6-6|13|.|.
TGTGCCAGCAGTCAACAGCTAATGGGCGAGCAGTACTTC
CASSQQLMGEQYF
>TRBJ1-2|TRBV9|15|.|.
TGTGCCAGCAGCGTAGGAGTACAGGGCTCCTATGGCTACACCTTC
CASSVGVQGSYGYTF
>TRBJ1-4|TRBV19|13|.|TRBD1
TGTGCCACCTCGGACAGGGTTAATGAAAAACTGTTTTTT
CATSDRVNEKLFF
>TRBJ2-3|TRBV28|15|.|TRBD2
TGTGCCAGCAGTAAGCGGGAGCTGTCAACAGATACGCAGTATTTT
CASSKRELSTDTQYF
>TRBJ2-3|TRBV5-4|14|.|.
TGTGCCAGCAGTCGCAGCCGGAGCACAGATACGCAGTATTTT
CASSRSRSTDTQYF
>TRBJ2-7|TRBV27|14|.|.
TGTGCCAGCAGTTTACAGCGGCGCTCCTACGAGCAGTACTTC
CASSLQRRSYEQYF
>TRBJ1-5|TRBV4-3|15|.|TRBD1
TGCGCCAGCAGCCAAACACAGGGGGCAAATCAGCCCCAGCATTTT
CASSQTQGANQPQHF
>TRBJ1-5|TRBV28|15|.|.
TGTGCCAGCAGTTTAGGGGGCGCAGGGGTTCAGCCCCAGCATTTT
CASSLGGAGVQPQHF
>TRBJ2-2|TRBV13|16|.|.
TGTGCCAGCAGCTTAATAGCGACTAGTTGGTCTGGGGAGCTGTTTTTT
CASSLIATSWSGELFF
>TRBJ2-7|TRBV6-1|16|.|TRBD1
TGTGCCAGCAGTGAAGAGGGGACAGTTCCAACCTACGAGCAGTACTTC
CASSEEGTVPTYEQYF
>TRBJ2-7|TRBV11-2|16|few|.
TGTGCCAGCAGGCCGACCGAGGGTGGTAGCTCCTACGAGCAGTACTTC
CASRPTEGGSSYEQYF
>TRBJ2-7|TRBV5-5|15|.|.
TGTGCCAGCAGCTTGGCCGGGGACCGTGCCTACGAGCAGTACTTC
CASSLAGDRAYEQYF
>TRBJ1-5|TRBV7-2|16|few|TRBD1
TGTGCCAGCAGCTTAGTCGGCAGGGGGCTAAATCAGCCCCAGCATTTT
CASSLVGRGLNQPQHF
>TRBJ2-5|TRBV5-1|16|.|TRBD2
TGCGCCAGCAGCTTGGAACGGGGGGGATTAAGAGAGACCCAGTACTTC
CASSLERGGLRETQYF
>TRBJ1-2|TRBV2|15|.|TRBD1
TGTGCCAGCAGCGAGGGGACAGGGGGCAGCTATGGCTACACCTTC
CASSEGTGGSYGYTF
>TRBJ2-5|TRBV4-1|17|.|.
TGCGCCAGCAGCCAAAGTTTTTCGAGGACTACACAAGAGACCCAGTACTTC
CASSQSFSRTTQETQYF
>TRBJ2-5|TRBV28|14|once|.
TGTGCCAGCAGGCTGATGGGGGGCCCTGGGACCCAGTACTTC
CASRLMGGPGTQYF
>TRBJ2-5|TRBV18|12|.|.
TGTGCCAGCTCACCACGGGAAGAGACCCAGTACTTC
CASSPREETQYF
>TRBJ1-5|TRBV7-2|13|few|.
TGTGCCAGCAGCTTTTTTCTCAATCAGCCCCAGCATTTT
CASSFFLNQPQHF